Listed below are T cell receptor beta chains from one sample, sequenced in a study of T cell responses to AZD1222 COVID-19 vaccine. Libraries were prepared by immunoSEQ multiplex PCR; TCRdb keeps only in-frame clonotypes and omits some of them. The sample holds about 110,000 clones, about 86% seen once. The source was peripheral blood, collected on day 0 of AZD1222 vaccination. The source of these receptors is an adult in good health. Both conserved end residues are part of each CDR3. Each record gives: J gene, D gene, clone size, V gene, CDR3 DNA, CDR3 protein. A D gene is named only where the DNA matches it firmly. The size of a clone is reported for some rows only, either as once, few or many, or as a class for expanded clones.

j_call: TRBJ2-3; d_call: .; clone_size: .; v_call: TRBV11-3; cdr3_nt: TGTGCCAGCAGCCTACAGGCGCCGCCAACAGATACGCAGTATTTT; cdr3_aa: CASSLQAPPTDTQYF
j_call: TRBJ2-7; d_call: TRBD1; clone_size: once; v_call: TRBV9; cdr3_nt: TGTGCCAGCAGCGCGTCAGGACAGGGGGCAAACTACGAGCAGTACTTC; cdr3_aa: CASSASGQGANYEQYF
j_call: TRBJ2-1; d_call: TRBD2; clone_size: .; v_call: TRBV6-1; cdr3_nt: TGTGCCAGCAGTGAAGCGCTTTGGGCGGGGGACCCGAAGTACAATGAGCAGTTCTTC; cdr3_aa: CASSEALWAGDPKYNEQFF
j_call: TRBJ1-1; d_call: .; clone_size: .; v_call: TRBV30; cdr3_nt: TGTGCCTGGAGTGTATCCCCGACAGGGAACACTGAAGCTTTCTTT; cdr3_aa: CAWSVSPTGNTEAFF
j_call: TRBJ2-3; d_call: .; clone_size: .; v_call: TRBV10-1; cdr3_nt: TGCGCCAGCATCCCCCCAGGGACAACAGATACGCAGTATTTT; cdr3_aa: CASIPPGTTDTQYF
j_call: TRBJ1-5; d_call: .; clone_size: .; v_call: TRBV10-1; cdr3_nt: TGCGCCAGCAGTACGGGGAATCAGCCCCAGCATTTT; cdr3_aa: CASSTGNQPQHF
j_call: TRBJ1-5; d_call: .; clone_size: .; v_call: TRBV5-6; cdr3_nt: TGTGCCAGCAGCTTCCGGGTTAGCAATCAGCCCCAGCATTTT; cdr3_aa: CASSFRVSNQPQHF
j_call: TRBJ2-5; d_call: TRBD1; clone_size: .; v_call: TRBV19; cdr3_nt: TGTGCCAGTAGCGCGGGGCAGGGGGCTTGGGAGACCCAGTACTTC; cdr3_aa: CASSAGQGAWETQYF
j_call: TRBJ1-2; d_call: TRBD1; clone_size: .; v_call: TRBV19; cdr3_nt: TGTGCCAGTAGTCCCAGCAGACAGGGGGCTTACTATGGCTACACCTTC; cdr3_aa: CASSPSRQGAYYGYTF
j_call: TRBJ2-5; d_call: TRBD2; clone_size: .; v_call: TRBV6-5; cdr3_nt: TGTGCCAGCAGCCCGGCCAGCGGGGCACTGGAGACCCAGTACTTC; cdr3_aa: CASSPASGALETQYF
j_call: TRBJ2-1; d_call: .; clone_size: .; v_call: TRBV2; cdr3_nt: TGTGCCAGCAGTGAAGGTGATTTGGGTGAGCAGTTCTTC; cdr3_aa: CASSEGDLGEQFF
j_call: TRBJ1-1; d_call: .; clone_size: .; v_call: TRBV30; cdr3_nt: TGTGCCTGGAGTGTACGGGGGGACACTGAAGCTTTCTTT; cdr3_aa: CAWSVRGDTEAFF
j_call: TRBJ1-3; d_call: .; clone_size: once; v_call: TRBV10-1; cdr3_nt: TGCGCCAGCAGTCATGGTGGAACTTCTGGAAACACCATATATTTT; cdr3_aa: CASSHGGTSGNTIYF
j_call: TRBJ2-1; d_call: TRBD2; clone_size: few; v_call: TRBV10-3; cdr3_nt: TGTGCCAGCGGTGCGGGGGGGAGGTCGAATGAGCAGTTCTTC; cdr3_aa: CASGAGGRSNEQFF
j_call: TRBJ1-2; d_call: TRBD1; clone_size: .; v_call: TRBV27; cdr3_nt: TGTGCCAGCAGCCAAAAGAGGGGGCGAAGCTATGGCTACACCTTC; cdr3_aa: CASSQKRGRSYGYTF
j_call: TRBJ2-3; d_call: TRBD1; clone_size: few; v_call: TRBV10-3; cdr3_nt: TGTGCCATCAGTGGGGACAGGGTTACAGATACGCAGTATTTT; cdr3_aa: CAISGDRVTDTQYF
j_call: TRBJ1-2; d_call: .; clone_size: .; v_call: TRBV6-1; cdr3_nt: TGTGCCAGCCGAGAAGATTCAGGGGACGCACCTTATGGCTACACCTTC; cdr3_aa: CASREDSGDAPYGYTF
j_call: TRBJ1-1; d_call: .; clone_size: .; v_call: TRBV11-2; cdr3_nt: TGTGCCAGCAGCTTGGATATATCGAACACTGAAGCTTTCTTT; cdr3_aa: CASSLDISNTEAFF
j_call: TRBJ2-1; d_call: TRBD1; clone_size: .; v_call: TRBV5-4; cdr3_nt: TGTGCCAGCAGCCCGAGAGACAGGGAAAATGAGCAGTTCTTC; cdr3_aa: CASSPRDRENEQFF
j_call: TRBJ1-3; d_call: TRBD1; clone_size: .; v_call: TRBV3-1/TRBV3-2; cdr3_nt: TGTGCCAGCAGCCAAACAGGGGCTGGAAACACCATATATTTT; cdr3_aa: CASSQTGAGNTIYF
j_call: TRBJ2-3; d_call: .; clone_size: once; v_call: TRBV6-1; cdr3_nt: TGTGCCAGCAGTGAAAACCGCCCCACAGATACGCAGTATTTT; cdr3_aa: CASSENRPTDTQYF
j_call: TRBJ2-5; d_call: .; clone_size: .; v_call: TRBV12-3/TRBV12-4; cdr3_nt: TGTGCCAGCAGCCGACGGACTGGAGAGACCCAGTACTTC; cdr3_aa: CASSRRTGETQYF
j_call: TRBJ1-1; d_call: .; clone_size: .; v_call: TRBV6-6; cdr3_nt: TGTGCCAGCAGTCCCACCCTCCGGGGGGCGGGGGGGACTGAAGCTTTCTTT; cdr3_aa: CASSPTLRGAGGTEAFF
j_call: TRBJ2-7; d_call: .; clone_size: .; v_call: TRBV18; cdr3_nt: TGTGCCAGCTCACCACGGGACGGAACCTACGAGCAGTACTTC; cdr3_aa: CASSPRDGTYEQYF
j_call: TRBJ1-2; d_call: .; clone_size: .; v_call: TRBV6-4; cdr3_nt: TGTGCCAGCAGTGAGACAGCTAACTATGGCTACACCTTC; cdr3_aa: CASSETANYGYTF
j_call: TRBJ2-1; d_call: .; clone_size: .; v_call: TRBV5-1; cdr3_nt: TGCGCCAGCAGCTTGGCCCCTAGAAACTATGAGCAGTTCTTC; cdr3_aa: CASSLAPRNYEQFF
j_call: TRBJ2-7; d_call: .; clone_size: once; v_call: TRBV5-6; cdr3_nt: TGTGCCAGCAGCCTGGAATTTGGCAACGAGCAGTACTTC; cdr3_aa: CASSLEFGNEQYF
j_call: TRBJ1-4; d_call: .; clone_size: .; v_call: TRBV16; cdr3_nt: TGTGCCAGCAGCCGGGGACCGTATGAAAAACTGTTTTTT; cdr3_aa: CASSRGPYEKLFF
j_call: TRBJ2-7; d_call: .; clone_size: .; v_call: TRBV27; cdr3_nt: TGTGCCAGCAGTTCCCAGGTGGGCTACGAGCAGTACTTC; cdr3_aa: CASSSQVGYEQYF
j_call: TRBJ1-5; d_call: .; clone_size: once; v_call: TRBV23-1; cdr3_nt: TGCGCCAGCAGTCAATTCTGCCAGCCCCAGCATTTT; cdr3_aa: CASSQFCQPQHF
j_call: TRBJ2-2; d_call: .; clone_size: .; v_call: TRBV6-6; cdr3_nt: TGTGCCAGCAGTTCCCTGGACGAGCGGGAGCTGTTTTTT; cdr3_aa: CASSSLDERELFF
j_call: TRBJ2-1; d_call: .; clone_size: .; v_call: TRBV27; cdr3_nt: TGTGCCAGCAGCTCATTTAGGGGCGCGCACAATGAGCAGTTCTTC; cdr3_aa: CASSSFRGAHNEQFF
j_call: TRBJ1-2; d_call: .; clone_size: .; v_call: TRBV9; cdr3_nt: TGTGCCAGCAGCCTCCGGCCGGGGCGATCGGATGGCTACACCTTC; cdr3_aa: CASSLRPGRSDGYTF
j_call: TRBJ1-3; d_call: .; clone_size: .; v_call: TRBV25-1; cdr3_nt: TGTGCCAGCAGAAACGGGGACTCGAACACCATATATTTT; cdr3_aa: CASRNGDSNTIYF
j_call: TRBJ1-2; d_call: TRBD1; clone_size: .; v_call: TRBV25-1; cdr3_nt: TGTGCCACCTGGACAGGGGGAGTAGGTGGCTACACCTTC; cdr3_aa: CATWTGGVGGYTF
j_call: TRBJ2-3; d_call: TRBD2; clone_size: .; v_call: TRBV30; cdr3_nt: TGTGCCTGGAGACTAGCGGGGGCCACAGATACGCAGTATTTT; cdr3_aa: CAWRLAGATDTQYF
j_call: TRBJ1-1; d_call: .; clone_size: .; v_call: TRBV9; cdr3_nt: TGTGCCAGCAGCCCCAGACAGCTCCCGAACACTGAAGCTTTCTTT; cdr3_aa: CASSPRQLPNTEAFF
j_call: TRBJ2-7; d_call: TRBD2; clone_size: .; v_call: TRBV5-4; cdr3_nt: TGTGCCAGCAGCTCTGGGGCTAGCGGCCCCTACGAGCAGTACTTC; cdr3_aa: CASSSGASGPYEQYF
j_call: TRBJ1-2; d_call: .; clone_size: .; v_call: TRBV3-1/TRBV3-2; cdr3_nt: TGTGCCAGCAGCCACCACAGGGAGGACTATGGCTACACCTTC; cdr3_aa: CASSHHREDYGYTF
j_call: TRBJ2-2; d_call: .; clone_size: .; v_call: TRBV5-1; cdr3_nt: TGCGCCAGCAGCAAGACACCCTCGGGGGCCGGGGAGCTGTTTTTT; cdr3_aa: CASSKTPSGAGELFF
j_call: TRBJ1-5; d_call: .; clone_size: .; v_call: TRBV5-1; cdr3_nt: TGCGCCAGCAGCTTGGCTACCAATCAGCCCCAGCATTTT; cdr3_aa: CASSLATNQPQHF
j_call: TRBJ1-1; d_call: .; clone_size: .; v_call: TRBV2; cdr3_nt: TGTGCCAGCAGTTCTCGAACCGAAGCTTTCTTT; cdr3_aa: CASSSRTEAFF
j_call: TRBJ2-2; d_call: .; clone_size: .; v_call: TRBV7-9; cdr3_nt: TGTGCCAGCAGCCAGGGGGGAACGGCCGGGGAGCTGTTTTTT; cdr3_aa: CASSQGGTAGELFF
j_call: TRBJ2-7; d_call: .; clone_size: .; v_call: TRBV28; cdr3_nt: TGTGCCAGCAGTTTAGAGGGGTTGAGCTCCTACGAGCAGTACTTC; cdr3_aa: CASSLEGLSSYEQYF
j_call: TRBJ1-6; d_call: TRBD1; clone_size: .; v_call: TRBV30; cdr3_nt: TGTGCCTGGAGCCCACAGGGGATTGGATCTTCACCCCTCCACTTT; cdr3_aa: CAWSPQGIGSSPLHF
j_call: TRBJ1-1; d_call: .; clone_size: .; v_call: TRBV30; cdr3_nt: TGTGCCTGGAGTGCCGCGGGGGACATGAACACTGAAGCTTTCTTT; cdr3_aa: CAWSAAGDMNTEAFF
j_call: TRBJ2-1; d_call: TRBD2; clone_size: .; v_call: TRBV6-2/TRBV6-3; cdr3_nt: TGTGCCAGCAGTTCCGGGGGGGATGAGCAGTTCTTC; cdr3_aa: CASSSGGDEQFF
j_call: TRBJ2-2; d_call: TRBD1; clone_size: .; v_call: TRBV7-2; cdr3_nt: TGTGCCAGCAGCTCCAGGTCAGGGGGCGACACCGGGGAGCTGTTTTTT; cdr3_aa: CASSSRSGGDTGELFF
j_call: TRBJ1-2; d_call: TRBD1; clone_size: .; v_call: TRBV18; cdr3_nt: TGTGCCAGCTCACCTATGACAGGGGTTAACTATGGCTACACCTTC; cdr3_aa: CASSPMTGVNYGYTF
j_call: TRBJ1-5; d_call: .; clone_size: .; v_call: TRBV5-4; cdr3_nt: TGTGCCAGCAGCTTGGCCGGGTTGGATCAGCCCCAGCATTTT; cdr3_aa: CASSLAGLDQPQHF
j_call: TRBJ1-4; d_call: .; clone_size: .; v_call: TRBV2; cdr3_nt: TGTGCCAGCAATCTTGACGCCCCTCGTGAACTGTTTTTT; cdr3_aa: CASNLDAPRELFF
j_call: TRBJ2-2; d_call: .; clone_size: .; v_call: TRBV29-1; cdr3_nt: TGCAGCGGACAGGACCCGACGAACACCGGGGAGCTGTTTTTT; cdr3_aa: CSGQDPTNTGELFF
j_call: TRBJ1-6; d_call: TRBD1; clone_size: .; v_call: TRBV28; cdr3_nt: TGTGCCAGCAGACCCTCCGGGACAGGCCTCCCCAGCTCCTATAATTCACCCCTCCACTTT; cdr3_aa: CASRPSGTGLPSSYNSPLHF
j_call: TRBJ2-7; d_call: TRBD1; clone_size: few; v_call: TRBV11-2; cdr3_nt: TGTGCCAGCAGCATCAGACAGGGGGTATACGAGCAGTACTTC; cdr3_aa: CASSIRQGVYEQYF